This is a list of T cell receptor beta chains from one sample in a study of blood T cells in healthy people across ages. TCRdb fed the 5' RACE reads into MiXCR, producing one record per CDR3 protein. This sample yields approximately 900,000 distinct CDR3 sequences, of which about 27% are seen a single time; roughly a tenth belongs to the top ten. Separately, the same data were catalogued under a study of T cells of mothers and their children.

The sample consisted of blood. The receptors were gathered from a woman between 35 and 50 years old in good health. The conserved cysteine and the conserved F or W are not part of the CDR3 here.

v_call cdr3_aa
TRBV28 ASSFNRWTVDYEQY
TRBV4-2 ASRQLLAGGTDTQY
TRBV5-1 ASRPEPSGGIYEQY
TRBV20-1 SVPGDQETQY
TRBV7-2 ASSLGAPSNEQF
TRBV7-6 ASSSSGTEHEQY
TRBV28 ASSPWTGGGSGANVLT
TRBV27 ASSFQAASGANVLT
TRBV5-1 ASSLVRLETQY
TRBV5-5 ASSLQAGETQY
TRBV11-3 ASSSPRADTQY
TRBV5-5 ASSPTGQVSKQY
TRBV28 VINLRQGPNEKLF
TRBV5-1 ASSNSQGGLSGANVLT
TRBV18 ASSRSYSDRGPNTGELF
TRBV18 ASRRGQGTGELF
TRBV19 ASSISGPGANVLT
TRBV5-1 AGSMPPGRGVPSSYNEQF
TRBV24-1 ATSALRGTINEQY
TRBV27 ASSLTAGDYEQY
TRBV20-1 SARRGGKETQY
TRBV20-1 SATAAWTGSYGYT
TRBV27 ASSLAGGNEQY
TRBV2 ASGPEGYEQY
TRBV20-1 SARSQRGGGQTQY
TRBV20-1 SASLAARGTGELF
TRBV24-1 AISDLRSRPVGNEQF
TRBV9 ASSVEGLAGTEETQY
TRBV7-9 ASSSLGQDTDTQY
TRBV7-9 ASSSSGTGTSEAF
TRBV12-3/TRBV12-4 ASSLRQGSGNTIY
TRBV6-2/TRBV6-3 ASSYGPPSTDTQY
TRBV10-3 AIADPGLSYGYT
TRBV30 AWSVSTTGELF
TRBV5-1 ASSLVPSGGQEQY
TRBV6-6 ASSYRTSGMEYNEQF
TRBV10-3 AISESSHGVGTEAF
TRBV20-1 SARFPGLARVETQY
TRBV7-2 ASSVARQETQY
TRBV24-1 ATGDFQGTEAF
TRBV6-2/TRBV6-3 ASSFLSDLGGEQY
TRBV29-1 SVKRQGHGYT
TRBV27 ASSLALVAISEQF